This entry lists 18 T cell receptor beta chains sequenced from one sample in a study of beta chain features in type 1 diabetes. cDNA synthesis used the whole RNA isolate, giving expressed TCRB sequences. The table came from immunoSEQ multiplex PCR; TCRdb's copy has only in-frame clones and leaves some out. The sample consists of 350,000 or so clones, about 20% of them appearing once. Sequencing was done on a sample of naive CD4+ T cells from blood. The receptors originated from a woman aged 18-29 years in good health.

The chain combines TRBV9 with TRBJ2-7, with D possibly matching TRBD1 (6 bases). The CDR3 consists of 17 residues. V lost 0 bases and J lost 0, with 16 bases in between. Germline V gene data show CDR1 as SGDLS and CDR2 as YYNGEE. CDR3 loop: CASSVAPSVDSSYEQYF. Written as DNA, the CDR3 is TGTGCCAGCAGCGTAGCGCCGAGCGTGGACAGCTCCTACGAGCAGTACTTC.

The sample holds a few counts of this clone. The chain joins TRBV6-6 to TRBJ2-3; 7 bases are shared with TRBD2. This CDR3 spans 15 amino acids. V was pared by 6 bases and J by 1 base, with 7 bases of the junction left unmatched. Per germline, CDR1 MNHNY and CDR2 SVGAGI (reference sequence). CDR3 sequence reads: CASRVPSGGTDTQYF. The CDR3 nucleotides are TGTGCCAGCAGGGTGCCCAGCGGGGGCACAGATACGCAGTATTTT.

CDR3 amino acids: CASSDRTSGGGYNEQFF. CDR3 bases: TGTGCCAGCAGTGACCGAACTAGCGGGGGTGGGTACAATGAGCAGTTCTTC. The V gene is TRBV6-1, the J gene TRBJ2-1, with 11 bases fitting TRBD2. Per germline, CDR1 MNHNS and CDR2 SASEGT. The V gene end was trimmed by 3 bases and the J gene end by 4 bases; junction bases not matched to a gene: 8. The length of the CDR3 is 17 residues.

This clone has a handful of counts. Here the CDR3 reads CASSLTASGGYTF. The CDR3, as DNA: TGCGCCAGCAGCCTCACGGCGTCGGGGGGCTACACCTTC. The chain uses TRBV5-1 and TRBJ1-2; D is undetermined. Germline V CDR1 and CDR2: SGHRS, YFSETQ. Deletions cut 4 bases from V and 8 bases from J, with 15 bases between. This CDR3 region has 13 residues.

The chain carries TRBV4-3 and TRBJ2-6, with D hard to call. V gave up 3 bases and J gave up 0 bases, with 9 bases separating them. In germline, CDR1 is LGHNA, CDR2 YSLEER. This CDR3 is built from 16 residues. The CDR3 spells CASSQAQSSGANVLTF. The CDR3 bases are TGCGCCAGCAGCCAGGCTCAGTCCTCTGGGGCCAACGTCCTGACTTTC.

The rearrangement joins TRBV5-1 to TRBJ2-3; maybe TRBD2 (6 bases). V gave up 0 bases and J gave up 6 bases, with 14 bases separating them. Germline CDR1 SGHRS, CDR2 YFSETQ. This CDR3 is 15 amino acids long. As DNA, the CDR3 is TGCGCCAGCAGCTTGGCCCCAGGGAGGTCGGATACGCAGTATTTT. Its translation: CASSLAPGRSDTQYF.

The rearrangement uses TRBV6-5 and TRBJ1-5; possible D gene TRBD1, 6 bases. In germline, CDR1 is MNHEY, CDR2 SVGAGI. Trimming removed 6 bases from V and 2 bases from J, with 14 bases in between. This CDR3 spans 15 amino acids. CDR3: CASSQNRVRNQPQHF. The CDR3 nucleotides read TGTGCCAGCAGCCAGAACAGGGTCCGCAATCAGCCCCAGCATTTT.

V usage is TRBV5-1 and J usage is TRBJ2-3; D is uncertain. Germline CDR1 reads SGHRS; CDR2 reads YFSETQ. The CDR3 loop spans 14 amino acids. The V gene lost 4 bases and the J gene lost 2 bases, with 11 bases spanning the gap. Written as DNA, the CDR3 is TGCGCCAGCAGCCTAGACCTCCTCACAGATACGCAGTATTTT. Its protein product is CASSLDLLTDTQYF.

A few counts support this clone. The chain has TRBV5-1 and TRBJ2-6; 8 nucleotides line up with TRBD1. The V gene end was trimmed by 4 bases and the J gene end by 2 bases; junction bases not matched to a gene: 11. The CDR3 has 18 residues. CDR1 is SGHRS and CDR2 is YFSETQ in the germline V gene. CDR3 in amino acids: CASSRGTGGRTGANVLTF. DNA of the CDR3: TGCGCCAGCAGCCGGGGAACAGGGGGACGGACTGGGGCCAACGTCCTGACTTTC.

A few counts support this clone. The rearrangement uses TRBV30 and TRBJ2-1, with 11 bases identical to TRBD2. The CDR3 is 15 residues long. V dropped 5 bases and J dropped 10; count of bases not matched to a gene: 13. The V gene's germline CDR1 is GTSNPN and CDR2 SVGIG (reference sequence). Written as DNA, the CDR3 is TGTGCCTGGGAATTAGCGGGAGGGCCTCCTAGGGAGCAGTTCTTC. This sequence encodes CAWELAGGPPREQFF. Combining the CDR3 with reference TRBV30 and TRBJ2-1 gives the whole variable domain SQTIHQWPATLVQPVGSPLSLECTVEGTSNPNLYWYRQAAGRGLQLLFYSVGIGQISSEVPQNLSASRPQDRQFILSSKKLLLSDSGFYLCAWELAGGPPREQFFGPGTRLTVL.

A few counts support this clone. A junction boundary mismatches the germline segment, possibly from a read error. The chain carries TRBV7-9 and TRBJ2-3; weak D call: TRBD2 (5 bases). The CDR3 spans 13 residues. CDR1 SEHNR and CDR2 FQNEAQ come from the germline V gene (reference sequence). The CDR3 sequence is CASSPRGGDPQYF. CDR3 coding DNA: TGTGCCAGCAGCCCTCGGGGTGGAGATCCGCAGTATTTT.

The J gene is TRBJ1-3, the V gene TRBV11-2; TRBD1 is a possible D gene (5 bases). Germline CDR1 and CDR2: SGHAT and FQNNGV. This CDR3 contains 14 residues. Trimming stripped 6 bases from V and 0 bases from J, with 9 bases between. This CDR3 is CASRPTGSGNTIYF. DNA for the CDR3: TGTGCCAGCAGACCTACAGGCTCTGGAAACACCATATATTTT.

This clone was seen a handful of times. The genes are TRBV30 and TRBJ1-2, with D perhaps TRBD1 (6 bases). The CDR3 consists of 13 residues. The germline V gene has CDR1 GTSNPN and CDR2 SVGIG (reference sequence). V was pared by 0 bases and J by 9 bases, with 14 bases between. For the CDR3, the DNA is TGTGCCTGGAGTGTCGGACAGAACAGGCGCTACACCTTC. Translation gives CAWSVGQNRRYTF.

This clone has just a few counts. The genes are TRBV6-6 and TRBJ2-3, with unresolved D. The CDR3 loop spans 13 amino acids. Germline CDR1 MNHNY, CDR2 SVGAGI (reference sequence). V lost 10 bases and J lost 1, with 12 bases in between. In DNA, the CDR3 is TGTGCCACCAGCAGGTCCGGCACAGATACGCAGTATTTT. Translating it yields CATSRSGTDTQYF.

The rearrangement uses TRBV5-1 and TRBJ2-5; 9 nucleotides match TRBD2. This CDR3 is built from 16 residues. Germline V CDR1 and CDR2: SGHRS, YFSETQ. V lost 1 base and J lost 1; bases outside the gene matches: 5. The CDR3 spells CASSLISGSAQETQYF. DNA for the CDR3: TGCGCCAGCAGCTTGATTAGCGGGAGCGCCCAAGAGACCCAGTACTTC.

This chain joins TRBV7-9 and TRBJ1-2; 7 bases agree with TRBD1. In germline, CDR1 is SEHNR, CDR2 FQNEAQ (reference sequence). J was trimmed by 4 bases and V by 2 bases; bases with no gene match: 10. This CDR3 has 16 residues. The CDR3: CASSLPTGTAPYGYTF. CDR3 nucleotide sequence: TGTGCCAGCAGCTTACCAACCGGGACAGCCCCCTATGGCTACACCTTC.

This clone was detected only a few times. The same CDR3 is also encoded by other DNA sequences in this sample. This chain joins TRBV29-1 and TRBJ1-5, with no clear D. The CDR3 is 12 residues long. V lost 4 bases to trimming and J lost 3 bases, with 7 bases between them. Germline-derived CDR1 and CDR2 are SQVTM and ANQGSEA. For the CDR3, the DNA is TGCAGCGTTGGAGGAGACAATCAGCCCCAGCATTTT. This translates into CSVGGDNQPQHF.

This chain joins TRBV6-5 and TRBJ2-7; possible D gene TRBD1, 6 bases. The CDR3 totals 15 residues. Germline V gene sequence: CDR1 MNHEY, CDR2 SVGAGI. Deletions cut 6 bases from V and 0 bases from J, with 15 bases between. The DNA for the CDR3 is TGTGCCAGCAGCTCGAGGGACACCAGCTCCTACGAGCAGTACTTC. Translated, it gives CASSSRDTSSYEQYF.